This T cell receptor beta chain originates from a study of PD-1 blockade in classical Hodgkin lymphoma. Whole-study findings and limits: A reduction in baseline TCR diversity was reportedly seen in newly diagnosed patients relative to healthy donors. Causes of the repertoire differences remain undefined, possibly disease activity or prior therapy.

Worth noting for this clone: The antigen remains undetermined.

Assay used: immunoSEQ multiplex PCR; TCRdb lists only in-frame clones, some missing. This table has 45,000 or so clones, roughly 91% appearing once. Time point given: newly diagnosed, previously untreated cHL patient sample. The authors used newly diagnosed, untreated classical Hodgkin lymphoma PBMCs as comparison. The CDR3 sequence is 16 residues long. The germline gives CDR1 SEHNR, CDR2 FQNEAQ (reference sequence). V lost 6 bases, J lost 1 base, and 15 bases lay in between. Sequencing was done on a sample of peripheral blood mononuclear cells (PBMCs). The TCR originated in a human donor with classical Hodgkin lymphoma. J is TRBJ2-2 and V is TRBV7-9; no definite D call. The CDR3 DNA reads TGTGCCAGCAGTCCGACGTCGTCAATGAACACCGGGGAGCTGTTTTTT. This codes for CASSPTSSMNTGELFF.